Below, one T cell receptor (beta chain) is given with its context. Its matching antigen is unknown. The data stem from a study of radiotherapy plus CTLA-4 blockade in lung cancer. The overall study: Around 19% of enrolled patients responded objectively, and around 30% had disease control.

Clones were sequenced by immunoSEQ multiplex PCR, and TCRdb holds only the in-frame ones, with some missing. This table holds around 70,000 clones, over 80% found once. Study-wide points: Radiotherapy was combined with ipilimumab, and tumor-derived TCR clones then expanded in blood.

Germline V gene lookup returns CDR1 SGHNT and CDR2 YYREEE (reference sequence). Trimming removed 4 bases from V and 1 base from J, with 15 bases in between. This CDR3 comprises 16 residues. The chain uses TRBV5-4 and TRBJ2-4; D might be TRBD2 (6 bases). This sample comprised peripheral blood, obtained from a patient treated with radiotherapy plus ipilimumab. The receptor comes from a human donor with non-small cell lung cancer who had a partial response to radiotherapy plus ipilimumab. CDR3 protein: CASSIGTRGAKNIQYF. The CDR3 nucleotides are TGTGCCAGCAGCATCGGGACTCGAGGGGCCAAAAACATTCAGTACTTC.